This T cell receptor beta chain was sequenced during a study of shared clonotypes between healthy human individuals. V lost 3 bases and J lost 4; bases outside the gene matches: 8. Germline V gene data show CDR1 as SGHDN and CDR2 as FVKESK. The CDR3 has 16 residues. TCRdb keeps only in-frame clones here, not all; method: immunoSEQ multiplex PCR. The table lists about 2.3 million clones, 92% of them singletons. V gene TRBV14 combines with J gene TRBJ2-3; TRBD2 aligns across 9 bases. The source is a man aged 18 to 29 in good health. Some clones in this sample may be carry-over from other donors' samples. Sequenced: naive CD4+ T cells from PBMCs. The subset: CD45RA+ positively selected. CDR3: CASSHAVAGVADTQYF. The DNA of the CDR3 is TGTGCCAGCAGCCATGCCGTAGCGGGAGTGGCAGATACGCAGTATTTT. Using reference TRBV14 and TRBJ2-3 for the parts outside the CDR3, the full variable domain is EAGVTQFPSHSVIEKGQTVTLRCDPISGHDNLYWYRRVMGKEIKFLLHFVKESKQDESGMPNNRFLAERTGGTYSTLKVQPAELEDSGVYFCASSHAVAGVADTQYFGPGTRLTVL.